The next 25 T cell receptor beta chains were all read from a single sample in a study of T cell changes during pregnancy in multiple sclerosis (dated by TCRdb to 2018 to 2020). The library was prepared using the immunoSEQ multiplex PCR assay. This is the immuneACCESS table as TCRdb keeps it, with only in-frame sequences that have V and J called. A part of the clones is gone; compared with another copy, unresolved V genes explain less than half, and the rest is unexplained. The sample table records 39,000 or so clones; approximately 92% of these occur just once. 12% of the sample goes to the ten largest clones. The specimen comprised CD8+ T cells from peripheral blood mononuclear cells, sampled after pregnancy. The receptors originated from a female donor with multiple sclerosis, enrolled in a pregnancy study.

The chain combines TRBV9 with TRBJ1-2, with D possibly TRBD1 on 5 matching bases. V lost 9 bases, J lost 8 bases, and 20 bases lay in between. There are 13 residues in the CDR3. Germline V lookup: CDR1 SGDLS, CDR2 YYNGEE. The DNA of the CDR3 is TGTGCCACCGTTCGGGGGGGTCAAGGCGGCTACACCTTC. Protein product: CATVRGGQGGYTF. Full variable domain (remainder filled in from reference TRBV9 and TRBJ1-2): DSGVTQTPKHLITATGQRVTLRCSPRSGDLSVYWYQQSLDQGLQFLIQYYNGEERAKGNILERFSAQQFPDLHSELNLSSLELGDSALYFCATVRGGQGGYTFGSGTRLTVV.

As DNA, the CDR3 is TGTGCCAGCAGCCTGGGGACAGGGGTGCGGGAGCAGTACTTC. As protein: CASSLGTGVREQYF. The chain recombines TRBV7-6 with TRBJ2-7, with 10 bases lining up with TRBD1. Germline CDR1 is SGHVS and CDR2 is FNYEAQ. The CDR3 contains 14 residues. With 5 bases clipped from V and 7 bases from J, the junction kept 8 bases outside the gene matches.

The V call is TRBV2, the J call TRBJ2-7; TRBD2 matches at 12 bases. The junction had 4 bases not matched to a gene; V was cut back by 7 bases and J by 0 bases. This CDR3 comprises 15 residues. CDR1 is SNHLY and CDR2 is FYNNEI in the germline V gene. Here the CDR3 DNA reads TGTGCCAGCACTAGCGGGGGGGGTTCCTCCTACGAGCAGTACTTC. It yields the protein CASTSGGGSSYEQYF. The full variable domain, with the rest looked up from reference TRBV2 and TRBJ2-7, is EPEVTQTPSHQVTQMGQEVILRCVPISNHLYFYWYRQILGQKVEFLVSFYNNEISEKSEIFDDQFSVERPDGSNFTLKIRSTKLEDSAMYFCASTSGGGSSYEQYFGPGTRLTVT.

The chain has TRBV9 and TRBJ2-1; 10 bases are shared with TRBD1. CDR1 and CDR2 from the germline V gene are SGDLS and YYNGEE. CDR3 length: 16 amino acids. Trimming removed 4 bases from V and 7 bases from J; junction bases left unmatched: 11. The CDR3 protein is CASSTRRDRGENEQFF. The DNA for the CDR3 is TGTGCCAGCAGCACTCGCCGGGACAGGGGAGAGAATGAGCAGTTCTTC.

V is TRBV9 and J is TRBJ1-2; 7 bases match TRBD1. The V segment lost 0 bases and the J segment 1 base; nucleotides outside the gene matches: 9. This CDR3 has 17 amino acids. Germline V gene data show CDR1 as SGDLS and CDR2 as YYNGEE. CDR3 residues: CASSVDGTADFNYGYTF. The DNA for the CDR3 is TGTGCCAGCAGCGTAGATGGGACAGCCGACTTTAACTATGGCTACACCTTC.

The chain joins TRBV6-1 to TRBJ1-4; D is undetermined. Germline loops: CDR1 MNHNS, CDR2 SASEGT. Trimming removed 6 bases from V and 5 bases from J, with 16 bases in between. This CDR3 is 15 amino acids long. The CDR3 sequence: CASSRTWPGNEKLFF. Written as DNA, the CDR3 is TGTGCCAGCAGCCGAACGTGGCCGGGGAATGAAAAACTGTTTTTT.

The V and J genes are TRBV7-3 and TRBJ2-1; TRBD2 aligns across 7 bases. V gave up 2 bases and J gave up 3 bases; unmatched junction bases: 1. From germline, CDR1 is SGHTA and CDR2 FQGTGA. The CDR3 runs 14 residues. CDR3 residues: CASSLWGGYNEQFF. CDR3 nucleotide sequence: TGTGCCAGCAGCTTATGGGGGGGCTACAATGAGCAGTTCTTC.

This rearrangement joins TRBV27 to TRBJ2-2; 11 positions agree with TRBD2. The CDR3 extends over 16 amino acids. The junction had 4 bases not matched to a gene; V was cut back by 2 bases and J by 5 bases. Germline V gives CDR1 MNHEY, CDR2 SMNVEV (reference sequence). In nucleotides, the CDR3 is TGTGCCAGCAGTTTACTAGCGGGAGGCGGTACCGGGGAGCTGTTTTTT. It specifies CASSLLAGGGTGELFF.

The chain combines TRBV30 with TRBJ1-6, with D perhaps TRBD1 (6 bases). Germline V gene lookup returns CDR1 GTSNPN and CDR2 SVGIG (reference sequence). V lost 4 bases and J 9 bases, leaving 19 bases between the germline ends. There are 15 residues in the CDR3. CDR3 sequence: CAWNPSGGAGSPLHF. CDR3 sequence (DNA): TGTGCCTGGAACCCCTCTGGGGGGGCTGGTTCACCCCTCCACTTT. Full variable domain (missing parts from reference TRBV30 and TRBJ1-6): SQTIHQWPATLVQPVGSPLSLECTVEGTSNPNLYWYRQAAGRGLQLLFYSVGIGQISSEVPQNLSASRPQDRQFILSSKKLLLSDSGFYLCAWNPSGGAGSPLHFGNGTRLTVT.

This rearrangement joins TRBV9 to TRBJ2-7; D is possibly TRBD1 (5 bases). The CDR3 sequence is 15 residues long. Germline assignment: CDR1 SGDLS and CDR2 YYNGEE. V was cut by 0 bases and J by 3 bases, with 13 bases left in between. The CDR3 bases are TGTGCCAGCAGCGTAGACCAGGGAAGGGTCTACGAGCAGTACTTC. This codes for CASSVDQGRVYEQYF.

J is TRBJ1-1 and V is TRBV6-1; 7 nucleotides match TRBD1. The germline CDR1 and CDR2 sequences are MNHNS and SASEGT. The V and J ends lost 4 bases and 5 bases, in that order; junction bases with no gene match: 7. The length of the CDR3 is 14 residues. This CDR3 reads CASSGLGGGTEAFF. The CDR3 bases are TGTGCCAGCAGTGGTCTAGGGGGCGGAACTGAAGCTTTCTTT.

J is TRBJ2-1 and V is TRBV11-2; 7 positions agree with TRBD1. Losses at the gene ends were 0 bases for V and 4 bases for J; bases not matched to a gene: 3. Germline assignment: CDR1 SGHAT and CDR2 FQNNGV. There are 15 residues in the CDR3. DNA for the CDR3: TGTGCCAGCAGCTTAGAGGACAGGCCATACAATGAGCAGTTCTTC. This gives the protein CASSLEDRPYNEQFF. The full variable domain, completed using reference TRBV11-2 and TRBJ2-1, is EAGVAQSPRYKIIEKRQSVAFWCNPISGHATLYWYQQILGQGPKLLIQFQNNGVVDDSQLPKDRFSAERLKGVDSTLKIQPAKLEDSAVYLCASSLEDRPYNEQFFGPGTRLTVL.

The rearrangement uses TRBV7-9 and TRBJ2-1; D not certain. The ends were cut back, 5 bases at V and 7 bases at J, with 9 bases in the middle. The CDR3 consists of 12 residues. Germline CDR1 reads SEHNR; CDR2 reads FQNEAQ (reference sequence). In DNA, the CDR3 is TGTGCCAGCAGCGTACTCGCGAATGAGCAGTTCTTC. Its protein is CASSVLANEQFF.

This chain connects TRBV19 to TRBJ1-6; 7 bases are shared with TRBD1. This CDR3 is built from 15 residues. CDR1 is LNHDA and CDR2 is SQIVND in the germline V gene (reference sequence). V lost 5 bases and J lost 5; bases outside the gene matches: 6. The CDR3 loop reads CASSVTGTDNSPLHF. CDR3 in DNA: TGTGCCAGTAGTGTGACAGGGACCGATAATTCACCCCTCCACTTT.

The chain employs TRBV27 and TRBJ2-1, with D perhaps TRBD2 (6 bases). The V end lost 5 bases, the J end lost 3 bases, and 20 bases lay between the germline ends. CDR3 length equals 17 residues. CDR1 and CDR2 (germline): MNHEY, SMNVEV (reference sequence). CDR3 in DNA: TGTGCCAGCAGTCCCACACGCACGGGGGTCCTCTACAATGAGCAGTTCTTC. The encoded protein is CASSPTRTGVLYNEQFF.

This chain uses TRBV30 with TRBJ2-7, with D maybe TRBD1 (5 bases). Per germline, CDR1 GTSNPN and CDR2 SVGIG (reference sequence). The CDR3 consists of 16 residues. Trimming shortened V by 1 base and J by 1 base, and 17 bases separated the two germline ends. CDR3 DNA: TGTGCCTGGAGTGAGCCGAGAGGACAAGGGTCCTACGAGCAGTACTTC. Its protein is CAWSEPRGQGSYEQYF. Based on the CDR3 plus reference TRBV30 and TRBJ2-7, the full variable domain is SQTIHQWPATLVQPVGSPLSLECTVEGTSNPNLYWYRQAAGRGLQLLFYSVGIGQISSEVPQNLSASRPQDRQFILSSKKLLLSDSGFYLCAWSEPRGQGSYEQYFGPGTRLTVT.

The chain has TRBV4-1 and TRBJ2-5; D perhaps matches TRBD2 (6 bases). This CDR3 has 14 residues. Looked up from germline, CDR1 is MGHRA and CDR2 is YSYEKL. Trimming stripped 0 bases from V and 2 bases from J, with 7 bases between. This CDR3 reads CASSQEGLQETQYF. CDR3 bases: TGCGCCAGCAGCCAAGAGGGACTGCAAGAGACCCAGTACTTC.

The chain links TRBV6-5 to TRBJ2-2, with TRBD2 matching over 10 bases. With V trimmed by 0 bases and J by 5 bases, 3 bases remained unmatched. This CDR3 contains 16 residues. The V gene's germline CDR1 is MNHEY and CDR2 SVGAGI. Here the CDR3 DNA reads TGTGCCAGCAGTTACTCGGCTAGCGGGAGTACCGGGGAGCTGTTTTTT. It codes for CASSYSASGSTGELFF.

The chain is built from TRBV19 and TRBJ2-7; 8 bases fit TRBD2. The CDR3 is made up of 13 amino acids. The V gene end was trimmed by 6 bases and the J gene end by 7 bases; junction bases not matched to a gene: 8. Germline loops: CDR1 LNHDA, CDR2 SQIVND (reference sequence). The CDR3 protein is CASSPAGVGEQYF. The CDR3 nucleotides are TGTGCCAGTAGCCCAGCGGGAGTAGGAGAGCAGTACTTC.

The CDR3 DNA follows: TGTGCCAGCAGCTTCGGACAGGGCTACGAGCAGTACTTC. It codes for CASSFGQGYEQYF. The chain uses TRBV7-9 and TRBJ2-7; 8 nucleotides agree with TRBD1. The CDR3 covers 13 residues. V was pared by 3 bases and J by 3 bases, with 1 base of the junction left unmatched. Germline V lookup: CDR1 SEHNR, CDR2 FQNEAQ (reference sequence).

The chain links TRBV9 to TRBJ1-2, with a weak D call TRBD1 (6 bases). CDR3 size: 15 residues. Trimming shortened V by 0 bases and J by 5 bases, and 14 bases separated the two germline ends. Germline CDR1 SGDLS, CDR2 YYNGEE. CDR3 region: CASSVDRDGWYGYTF. CDR3 nucleotides: TGTGCCAGCAGCGTAGACAGGGACGGGTGGTATGGCTACACCTTC.

The chain links TRBV11-2 to TRBJ2-1, with D possibly TRBD2 on 5 matching bases. Per the germline V gene, CDR1 is SGHAT and CDR2 is FQNNGV. V was cut by 1 base and J by 3 bases, with 13 bases left in between. CDR3 length: 16 residues. The CDR3 region has the DNA TGTGCCAGCAGCTTAGTCGCGGGTTTTAACTACAATGAGCAGTTCTTC. Protein: CASSLVAGFNYNEQFF.

The chain carries TRBV2 and TRBJ2-3, with TRBD2 matching over 14 bases. Germline V gene data show CDR1 as SNHLY and CDR2 as FYNNEI. CDR3 length: 16 residues. With 6 bases clipped from V and 6 bases from J, the junction kept 8 bases outside the gene matches. The CDR3 sequence is CASRGLAGEWRDTQYF. The CDR3, as DNA: TGTGCCAGCAGGGGACTAGCGGGAGAGTGGAGGGATACGCAGTATTTT.

This clone was counted a single time. V is TRBV7-9 and J is TRBJ1-2; TRBD1 matches at 12 bases. This CDR3 contains 14 residues. Germline V CDR1 and CDR2: SEHNR, FQNEAQ (reference sequence). Trimming took 4 bases from V and 8 from J; bases not matched to a gene: 5. In nucleotides, the CDR3 is TGTGCCAGCAGCTCGGGACAGGGGGCGTGGGGCTACACCTTC. Protein sequence: CASSSGQGAWGYTF.

The gene calls are TRBV7-9 and TRBJ1-5; tentative D call: TRBD1 (5 bases). CDR1 is SEHNR and CDR2 is FQNEAQ in the germline V gene (reference sequence). CDR3 length: 14 residues. V was cut by 1 base and J by 3 bases, with 7 bases left in between. CDR3 residues: CASSLGQNNQPQHF. The CDR3 nucleotides read TGTGCCAGCAGCTTAGGACAGAACAATCAGCCCCAGCATTTT.